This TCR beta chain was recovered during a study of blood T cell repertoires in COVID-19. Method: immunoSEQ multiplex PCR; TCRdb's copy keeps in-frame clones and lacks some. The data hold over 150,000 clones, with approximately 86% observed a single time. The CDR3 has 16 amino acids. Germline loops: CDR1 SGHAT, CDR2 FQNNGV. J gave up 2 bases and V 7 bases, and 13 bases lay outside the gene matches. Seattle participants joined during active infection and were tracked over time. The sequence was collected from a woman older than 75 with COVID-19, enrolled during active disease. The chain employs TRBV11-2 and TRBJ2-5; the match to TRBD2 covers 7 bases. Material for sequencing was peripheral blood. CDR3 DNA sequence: TGTGCCAGCACCAAGGGAGGGAACCGGGTTCAAGAGACCCAGTACTTC. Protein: CASTKGGNRVQETQYF.